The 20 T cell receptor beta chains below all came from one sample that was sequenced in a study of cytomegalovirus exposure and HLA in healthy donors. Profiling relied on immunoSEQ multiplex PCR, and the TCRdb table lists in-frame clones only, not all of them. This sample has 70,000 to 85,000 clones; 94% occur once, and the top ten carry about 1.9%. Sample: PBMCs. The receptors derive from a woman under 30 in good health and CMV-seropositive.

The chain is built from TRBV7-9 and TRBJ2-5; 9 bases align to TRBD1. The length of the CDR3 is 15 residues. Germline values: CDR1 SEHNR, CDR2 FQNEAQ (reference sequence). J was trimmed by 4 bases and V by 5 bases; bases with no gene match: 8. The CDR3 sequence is CASSPLDRGGETQYF. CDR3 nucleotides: TGTGCCAGCAGCCCCCTGGACAGGGGCGGAGAGACCCAGTACTTC. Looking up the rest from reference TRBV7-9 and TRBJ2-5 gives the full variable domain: DTGVSQNPRHKITKRGQNVTFRCDPISEHNRLYWYRQTLGQGPEFLTYFQNEAQLEKSRLLSDRFSAERPKGSFSTLEIQRTEQGDSAMYLCASSPLDRGGETQYFGPGTRLLVL.

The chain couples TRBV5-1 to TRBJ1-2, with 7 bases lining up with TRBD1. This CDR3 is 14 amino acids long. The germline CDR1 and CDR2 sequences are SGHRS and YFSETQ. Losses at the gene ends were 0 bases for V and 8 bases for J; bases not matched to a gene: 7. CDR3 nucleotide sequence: TGCGCCAGCAGCTTGGACAGGGGCGCGTCGGGCTACACCTTC. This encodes CASSLDRGASGYTF.

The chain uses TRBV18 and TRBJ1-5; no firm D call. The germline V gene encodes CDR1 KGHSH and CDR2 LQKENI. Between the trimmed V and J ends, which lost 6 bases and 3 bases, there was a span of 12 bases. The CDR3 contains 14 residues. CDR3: CASSSNRVNQPQHF. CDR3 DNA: TGTGCCAGCTCGTCGAACAGAGTCAATCAGCCCCAGCATTTT.

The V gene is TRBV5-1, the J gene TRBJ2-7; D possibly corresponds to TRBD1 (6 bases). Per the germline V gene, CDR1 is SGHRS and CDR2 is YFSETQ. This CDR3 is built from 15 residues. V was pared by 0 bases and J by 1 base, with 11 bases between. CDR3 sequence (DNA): TGCGCCAGCAGCTTGGAGGACAGCCAATCCTACGAGCAGTACTTC. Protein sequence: CASSLEDSQSYEQYF.

The CDR3 loop is CAASTGLAGVNEQFF. The CDR3 coding sequence is TGTGCCGCATCCACCGGACTAGCGGGGGTGAATGAGCAGTTCTTC. The V call is TRBV30, the J call TRBJ2-1, with 13 bases that match TRBD2. The germline V gene has CDR1 GTSNPN and CDR2 SVGIG (reference sequence). The V gene end was trimmed by 8 bases and the J gene end by 7 bases; junction bases not matched to a gene: 11. The CDR3 contains 15 residues. Looking up the rest from reference TRBV30 and TRBJ2-1 gives the full variable domain: SQTIHQWPATLVQPVGSPLSLECTVEGTSNPNLYWYRQAAGRGLQLLFYSVGIGQISSEVPQNLSASRPQDRQFILSSKKLLLSDSGFYLCAASTGLAGVNEQFFGPGTRLTVL.

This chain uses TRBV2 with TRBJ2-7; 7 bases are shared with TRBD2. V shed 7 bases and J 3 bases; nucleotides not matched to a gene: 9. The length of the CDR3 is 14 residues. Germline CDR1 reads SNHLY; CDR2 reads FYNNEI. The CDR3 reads CASTRGTNLYEQYF. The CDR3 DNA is TGTGCCAGCACCCGGGGGACTAACCTCTACGAGCAGTACTTC.

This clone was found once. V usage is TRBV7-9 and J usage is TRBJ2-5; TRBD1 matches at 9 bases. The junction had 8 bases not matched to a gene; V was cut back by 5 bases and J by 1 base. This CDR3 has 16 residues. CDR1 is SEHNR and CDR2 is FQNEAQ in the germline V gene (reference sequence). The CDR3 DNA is TGTGCCAGCAGCCCTATGACAGGGGGGATCCAAGAGACCCAGTACTTC. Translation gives CASSPMTGGIQETQYF.

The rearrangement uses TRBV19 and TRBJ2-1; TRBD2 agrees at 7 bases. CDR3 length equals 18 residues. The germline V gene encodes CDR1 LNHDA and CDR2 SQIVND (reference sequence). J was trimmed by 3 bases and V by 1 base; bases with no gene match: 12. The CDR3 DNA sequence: TGTGCCAGTAGTATAGTATCGGCTAGCGGTGAGGACTACAATGAGCAGTTCTTC. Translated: CASSIVSASGEDYNEQFF.

This CDR3 is CASSQAAPGTQYF. In nucleotides, the CDR3 is TGCGCCAGCAGCCAAGCGGCCCCGGGTACGCAGTATTTT. The rearrangement uses TRBV4-3 and TRBJ2-3; no reliable D call. With 1 base removed from V and 8 bases from J, the gap between germline ends came to 10 bases. The CDR3 has 13 residues. The germline gives CDR1 LGHNA, CDR2 YSLEER.

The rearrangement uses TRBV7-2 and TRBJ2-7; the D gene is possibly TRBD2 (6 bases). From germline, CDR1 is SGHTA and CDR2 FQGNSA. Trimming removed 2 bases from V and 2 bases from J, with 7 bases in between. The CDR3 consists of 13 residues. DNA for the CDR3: TGTGCCAGCAGCTTAAGACTAGCCTACGAGCAGTACTTC. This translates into CASSLRLAYEQYF.

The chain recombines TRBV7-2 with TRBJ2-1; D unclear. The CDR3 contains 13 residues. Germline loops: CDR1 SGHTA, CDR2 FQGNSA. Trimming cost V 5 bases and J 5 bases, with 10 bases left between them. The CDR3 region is CASSAAPNNEQFF. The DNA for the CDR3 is TGTGCCAGCAGCGCGGCACCAAACAATGAGCAGTTCTTC.

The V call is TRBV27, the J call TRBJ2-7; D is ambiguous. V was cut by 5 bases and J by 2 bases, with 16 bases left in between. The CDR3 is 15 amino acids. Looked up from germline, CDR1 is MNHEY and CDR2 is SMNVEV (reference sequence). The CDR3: CASSHPPNGAYEQYF. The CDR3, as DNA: TGTGCCAGCAGTCACCCTCCCAATGGAGCCTACGAGCAGTACTTC.

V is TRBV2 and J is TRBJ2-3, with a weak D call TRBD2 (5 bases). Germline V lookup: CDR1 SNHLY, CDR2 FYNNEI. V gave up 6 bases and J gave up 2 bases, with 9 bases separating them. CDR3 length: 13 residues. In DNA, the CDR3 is TGTGCCAGCAGGGCGGACTTCACAGATACGCAGTATTTT. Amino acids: CASRADFTDTQYF. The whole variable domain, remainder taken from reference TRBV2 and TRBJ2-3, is EPEVTQTPSHQVTQMGQEVILRCVPISNHLYFYWYRQILGQKVEFLVSFYNNEISEKSEIFDDQFSVERPDGSNFTLKIRSTKLEDSAMYFCASRADFTDTQYFGPGTRLTVL.

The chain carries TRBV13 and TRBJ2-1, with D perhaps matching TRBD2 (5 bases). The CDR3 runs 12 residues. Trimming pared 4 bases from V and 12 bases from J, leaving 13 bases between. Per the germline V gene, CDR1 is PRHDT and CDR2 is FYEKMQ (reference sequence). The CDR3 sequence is CASSYGSLGQFF. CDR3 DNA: TGTGCCAGCAGCTATGGGAGTTTGGGGCAGTTCTTC.

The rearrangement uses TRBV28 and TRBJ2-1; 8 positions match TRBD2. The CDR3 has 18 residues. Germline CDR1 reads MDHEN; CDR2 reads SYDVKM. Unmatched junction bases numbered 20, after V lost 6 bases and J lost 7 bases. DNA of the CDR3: TGTGCCAGCAGCCCATTACCCCCTAAAAGCGGGAGAGGGAATGAGCAGTTCTTC. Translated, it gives CASSPLPPKSGRGNEQFF.

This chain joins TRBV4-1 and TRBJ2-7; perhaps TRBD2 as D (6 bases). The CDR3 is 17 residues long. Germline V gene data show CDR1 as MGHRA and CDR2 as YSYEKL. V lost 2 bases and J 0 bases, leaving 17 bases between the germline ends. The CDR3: CASSQKEAGEHSYEQYF. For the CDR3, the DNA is TGCGCCAGCAGCCAAAAGGAAGCGGGTGAACACTCCTACGAGCAGTACTTC.

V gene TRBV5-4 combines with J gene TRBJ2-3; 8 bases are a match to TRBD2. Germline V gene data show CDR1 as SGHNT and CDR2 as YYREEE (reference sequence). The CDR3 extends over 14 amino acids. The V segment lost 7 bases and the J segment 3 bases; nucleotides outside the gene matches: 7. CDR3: CASGPGLETDTQYF. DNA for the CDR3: TGTGCCAGCGGACCGGGACTAGAAACAGATACGCAGTATTTT.

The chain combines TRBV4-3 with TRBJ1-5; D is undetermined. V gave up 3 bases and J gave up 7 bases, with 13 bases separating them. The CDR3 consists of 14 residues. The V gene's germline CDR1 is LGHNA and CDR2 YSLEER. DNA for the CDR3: TGCGCCAGCAGCCATACCTCAGGCGAGCAGCCCCAGCATTTT. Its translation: CASSHTSGEQPQHF.

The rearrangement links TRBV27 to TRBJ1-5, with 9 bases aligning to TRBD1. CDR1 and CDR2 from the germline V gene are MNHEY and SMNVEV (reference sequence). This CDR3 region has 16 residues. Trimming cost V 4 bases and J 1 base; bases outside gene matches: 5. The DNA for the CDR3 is TGTGCCAGCAGTTCCACAGGGACAGGGAGCAATCAGCCCCAGCATTTT. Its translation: CASSSTGTGSNQPQHF.

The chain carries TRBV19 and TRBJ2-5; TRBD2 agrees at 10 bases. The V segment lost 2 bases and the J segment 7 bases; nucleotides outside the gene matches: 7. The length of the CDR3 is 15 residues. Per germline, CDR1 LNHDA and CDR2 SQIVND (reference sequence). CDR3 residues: CASSISGGALGTQYF. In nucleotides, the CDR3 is TGTGCCAGTAGTATAAGCGGGGGGGCCCTAGGGACCCAGTACTTC.